The 28 T cell receptor beta chains in this list originate from one sample, sequenced in a study of beta chain features in type 1 diabetes. General study results and limits: Patients with Type 1 diabetes showed moderately but significantly shorter TCRB CDR3s in all four CD4+ subsets.

Expressed TCRB transcripts were sequenced because the entire RNA isolate underwent reverse transcription. Produced via immunoSEQ multiplex PCR; TCRdb's table is partial and in-frame only. Among around 260,000 clones listed, about a fifth were seen once. These receptors' targets are unknown. The material sequenced was naive CD4+ T cells from blood. The receptors derive from a middle-aged woman with type 1 diabetes.

This clone came up a few times. The genes are TRBV5-1 and TRBJ1-1; D call uncertain. The CDR3 sequence is 14 residues long. V gave up 1 base and J gave up 4 bases, with 11 bases separating them. Germline CDR1 reads SGHRS; CDR2 reads YFSETQ. The DNA for the CDR3 is TGCGCCAGCAGCTTGCCCAGGCCCGGCACTGAAGCTTTCTTT. It is translated as CASSLPRPGTEAFF.

This clone was seen more than once but under ten times. V usage is TRBV27 and J usage is TRBJ1-6, with TRBD1 matching 7 bases. The germline V gene has CDR1 MNHEY and CDR2 SMNVEV (reference sequence). CDR3 length equals 17 residues. The ends lost 6 bases at V and 0 bases at J; junction bases unmatched: 8. The CDR3: CASSRPHRGSYNSPLHF. CDR3 nucleotide sequence: TGTGCCAGCAGCCGACCGCACAGGGGCTCCTATAATTCACCCCTCCACTTT.

The rearrangement joins TRBV7-9 to TRBJ1-5; TRBD1 matches 10 bases. After removal of 4 bases from V and 5 bases from J, the junction contained 8 bases not matched to a gene. There are 16 residues in the CDR3. CDR1 SEHNR and CDR2 FQNEAQ come from the germline V gene (reference sequence). CDR3 DNA sequence: TGTGCCAGCAGCTCCATGGACAGGGGGGATCATCAGCCCCAGCATTTT. Translating gives CASSSMDRGDHQPQHF. Looking up the rest from reference TRBV7-9 and TRBJ1-5 gives the full variable domain: DTGVSQNPRHKITKRGQNVTFRCDPISEHNRLYWYRQTLGQGPEFLTYFQNEAQLEKSRLLSDRFSAERPKGSFSTLEIQRTEQGDSAMYLCASSSMDRGDHQPQHFGDGTRLSIL.

This chain uses TRBV30 with TRBJ1-5, with D unclear. The CDR3 spans 14 residues. The V gene's germline CDR1 is GTSNPN and CDR2 SVGIG (reference sequence). V was pared by 3 bases and J by 1 base, with 10 bases between. Here the CDR3 DNA reads TGTGCCTGGAGCTATACAGTAAGCAATCAGCCCCAGCATTTT. Translating it yields CAWSYTVSNQPQHF.

This clone has more than one count but fewer than ten. The chain carries TRBV7-9 and TRBJ2-7, with D perhaps matching TRBD1 (5 bases). Germline V gene data show CDR1 as SEHNR and CDR2 as FQNEAQ (reference sequence). The length of the CDR3 is 16 residues. Between the trimmed V and J ends, which lost 5 bases and 2 bases, there was a span of 19 bases. The DNA for the CDR3 is TGTGCCAGCAGCCTAGGCCCCCAGGGCACTCCCTACGAGCAGTACTTC. Protein sequence: CASSLGPQGTPYEQYF.

This clone was found a few times. The chain is built from TRBV30 and TRBJ1-1; D gene uncertain. Deletions cut 0 bases from V and 1 base from J, with 6 bases between. The CDR3 length is 13 residues. Germline V gene data show CDR1 as GTSNPN and CDR2 as SVGIG (reference sequence). CDR3 residues: CAWSVLSNTEAFF. Here the CDR3 DNA reads TGTGCCTGGAGTGTGTTATCGAACACTGAAGCTTTCTTT.

V usage is TRBV6-5 and J usage is TRBJ1-1; D possibly corresponds to TRBD1 (5 bases). This CDR3 contains 14 residues. In germline, CDR1 is MNHEY, CDR2 SVGAGI. Trimming took 7 bases from V and 0 from J, leaving 12 bases between them. The CDR3 sequence: CASTREGMNTEAFF. CDR3 in DNA: TGTGCCAGCACCCGGGAGGGGATGAACACTGAAGCTTTCTTT.

The chain links TRBV18 to TRBJ2-3; tentatively, D is TRBD2 (5 bases). The CDR3 extends over 15 amino acids. V lost 4 bases to trimming and J lost 0 bases, with 11 bases between them. Germline V lookup: CDR1 KGHSH, CDR2 LQKENI. The CDR3 loop reads CASSRDWTSTDTQYF. The CDR3 DNA is TGTGCCAGCTCACGAGACTGGACTAGCACAGATACGCAGTATTTT. Variable domain in full (rest from reference TRBV18 and TRBJ2-3): NAGVMQNPRHLVRRRGQEARLRCSPMKGHSHVYWYRQLPEEGLKFMVYLQKENIIDESGMPKERFSAEFPKEGPSILRIQQVVRGDSAAYFCASSRDWTSTDTQYFGPGTRLTVL.

The chain has TRBV27 and TRBJ1-2; 9 bases agree with TRBD1. Germline V lookup: CDR1 MNHEY, CDR2 SMNVEV (reference sequence). Germline trimming cut 6 bases from V and 8 bases from J; bases unmatched to any gene: 10. The CDR3 runs 14 residues. DNA of the CDR3: TGTGCCAGCAGCTTAACAGGGGGCGCGGTGGGCTACACCTTC. Translated, it gives CASSLTGGAVGYTF.

This clone was seen a handful of times. The V call is TRBV4-2, the J call TRBJ2-2; D uncertain. Trimming took off 3 bases at V and 5 bases at J, with 10 bases between the two ends. The germline V gene encodes CDR1 LGHNA and CDR2 YNFKEQ. The CDR3 spans 14 residues. The CDR3 loop is CASSHGIGTGELFF. CDR3 nucleotide sequence: TGTGCCAGCAGCCATGGCATCGGGACCGGGGAGCTGTTTTTT.

This clone was counted only a few times. V and J are TRBV11-2 and TRBJ2-2; no firm D call. Trimming cost V 2 bases and J 1 base, with 11 bases left between them. The CDR3 contains 16 residues. Germline loops: CDR1 SGHAT, CDR2 FQNNGV. The chain's CDR3 is CASSLQHSQNTGELFF. CDR3 bases: TGTGCCAGCAGCTTACAACACAGCCAGAACACCGGGGAGCTGTTTTTT.

The chain employs TRBV27 and TRBJ1-5; no reliable D call. CDR3 length equals 13 residues. CDR1 is MNHEY and CDR2 is SMNVEV in the germline V gene (reference sequence). V shed 6 bases and J shed 9 bases, with 15 bases lying between them. The CDR3 coding sequence is TGTGCCAGCAGGGGAGACCCCACTCGGCCCCAGCATTTT. Protein product: CASRGDPTRPQHF.

The CDR3 is CASSLGRGQPQHF. The CDR3 coding sequence is TGTGCCAGCAGCTTGGGGCGAGGGCAGCCCCAGCATTTT. The chain joins TRBV5-6 to TRBJ1-5; D unresolved. CDR1 and CDR2 from the germline V gene are SGHDT and YYEEEE. Trimming left V 0 bases short and J 7 bases short, with 8 bases between. The CDR3 covers 13 residues.

The chain joins TRBV7-2 to TRBJ1-6, with D unclear. Germline CDR1 and CDR2: SGHTA and FQGNSA. V dropped 4 bases and J dropped 7 bases, with 5 bases sitting between them. This CDR3 is built from 12 residues. The CDR3 coding sequence is TGTGCCAGCAGCTCCCTAAATTCACCCCTCCACTTT. It codes for CASSSLNSPLHF.

This chain joins TRBV11-2 and TRBJ1-1; D is ambiguous. V lost 2 bases to trimming and J lost 0 bases, with 10 bases between them. The germline gives CDR1 SGHAT, CDR2 FQNNGV. The CDR3 has 15 amino acids. Written as DNA, the CDR3 is TGTGCCAGCAGCTTATTGGGAGCCATGAACACTGAAGCTTTCTTT. Amino acids: CASSLLGAMNTEAFF.

This clone has only a few counts. J is TRBJ2-7 and V is TRBV2; 8 positions match TRBD2. V dropped 6 bases and J dropped 3; count of bases not matched to a gene: 10. Germline V CDR1 and CDR2: SNHLY, FYNNEI. This CDR3 has 15 residues. The CDR3 reads CASSAMSGSNYEQYF. The DNA for the CDR3 is TGTGCCAGCAGCGCAATGAGCGGGAGCAACTACGAGCAGTACTTC.

The gene calls are TRBV5-4 and TRBJ2-3; 9 bases align to TRBD2. Looked up from germline, CDR1 is SGHNT and CDR2 is YYREEE (reference sequence). The length of the CDR3 is 15 residues. V lost 3 bases, J lost 2 bases, and 4 bases stayed unmatched. The CDR3 reads CASSSTSGITDTQYF. The CDR3 DNA follows: TGTGCCAGCAGCTCGACTAGCGGCATCACAGATACGCAGTATTTT.

This chain connects TRBV27 to TRBJ2-5, with D possibly TRBD1 on 6 matching bases. V lost 5 bases to trimming and J lost 5 bases, with 15 bases between them. Germline assignment: CDR1 MNHEY and CDR2 SMNVEV (reference sequence). There are 14 residues in the CDR3. The CDR3 is CASSRDTLGETQYF. The CDR3 nucleotides read TGTGCCAGCAGTAGGGACACCCTTGGGGAGACCCAGTACTTC.

The rearrangement uses TRBV12-5 and TRBJ2-5; TRBD1 aligns across 7 bases. CDR1 and CDR2 from the germline V gene are LGHNT and FRNRAP. J lost 5 bases, V lost 3 bases, and 6 bases had no gene match. This CDR3 spans 14 amino acids. This CDR3 is CASGFGTQGETQYF. CDR3 nucleotide sequence: TGTGCTAGTGGTTTTGGGACACAGGGGGAGACCCAGTACTTC.

This rearrangement joins TRBV6-6 to TRBJ1-4; possible D gene TRBD1, 6 bases. This CDR3 contains 15 residues. CDR1 is MNHNY, CDR2 SVGAGI, per germline (reference sequence). The V end lost 2 bases, the J end lost 5 bases, and 12 bases lay between the germline ends. The chain's CDR3 is CASSYTGQWNEKLFF. CDR3 coding DNA: TGTGCCAGCAGTTACACAGGACAGTGGAATGAAAAACTGTTTTTT.

The table lists this clone with a few counts. The CDR3 spells CASSQYPGQGGETQYF. CDR3 coding DNA: TGCGCCAGCAGCCAATATCCGGGACAGGGAGGAGAGACCCAGTACTTC. V usage is TRBV4-1 and J usage is TRBJ2-5; 9 bases are shared with TRBD1. V lost 2 bases, J lost 4 bases, and 8 bases stayed unmatched. The CDR3 sequence is 16 residues long. The germline V gene has CDR1 MGHRA and CDR2 YSYEKL.

The chain couples TRBV7-9 to TRBJ2-5; the D is unclear. Germline-derived CDR1 and CDR2 are SEHNR and FQNEAQ (reference sequence). V lost 3 bases, J lost 2 bases, and 7 bases lay in between. This CDR3 spans 13 amino acids. The CDR3 region has the DNA TGTGCCAGCAGCTTGCCGGGTCAAGAGACCCAGTACTTC. Its translation is CASSLPGQETQYF.

The chain couples TRBV9 to TRBJ1-2; 8 positions agree with TRBD1. The CDR3 has 14 amino acids. The V gene's germline CDR1 is SGDLS and CDR2 YYNGEE. The V gene end was trimmed by 4 bases and the J gene end by 5 bases; junction bases not matched to a gene: 7. This CDR3 is CASSLGTGVYGYTF. Written as DNA, the CDR3 is TGTGCCAGCAGCCTAGGGACAGGTGTTTATGGCTACACCTTC.

The chain employs TRBV7-2 and TRBJ1-2, with 9 bases that match TRBD1. The CDR3 has 13 residues. With 5 bases clipped from V and 8 bases from J, the junction kept 6 bases outside the gene matches. Germline CDR1 SGHTA, CDR2 FQGNSA. The CDR3 nucleotides read TGTGCCAGCAGCACCCGGGACAGGGTCGGCTACACCTTC. It encodes CASSTRDRVGYTF.

This clone was seen a few times. The J gene is TRBJ1-2, the V gene TRBV29-1; D is ambiguous. The CDR3 runs 12 residues. The V gene's germline CDR1 is SQVTM and CDR2 ANQGSEA. V lost 7 bases, J lost 3 bases, and 12 bases lay in between. In DNA form, the CDR3 reads TGCAGCGCCGGTCTTAGATACTATGGCTACACCTTC. Translating gives CSAGLRYYGYTF. Using reference TRBV29-1 and TRBJ1-2 for the parts outside the CDR3, the full variable domain is SAVISQKPSRDICQRGTSLTIQCQVDSQVTMMFWYRQQPGQSLTLIATANQGSEATYESGFVIDKFPISRPNLTFSTLTVSNMSPEDSSIYLCSAGLRYYGYTFGSGTRLTVV.

Turning to this clone: The same CDR3 can be traced to other DNA sequences in this sample. V usage is TRBV11-2 and J usage is TRBJ2-7; D is uncertain. The CDR3 loop spans 11 amino acids. The ends were cut back, 4 bases at V and 3 bases at J, with 4 bases in the middle. Germline V lookup: CDR1 SGHAT, CDR2 FQNNGV. In DNA form, the CDR3 reads TGTGCCAGCAGCTCCCTCTACGAGCAGTACTTC. This gives the protein CASSSLYEQYF.

This rearrangement joins TRBV5-4 to TRBJ2-1; possible D gene TRBD2, 8 bases. The CDR3 is 16 residues long. The V end was cut by 3 bases, the J end by 2 bases, with 15 bases between. CDR1 and CDR2 from the germline V gene are SGHNT and YYREEE (reference sequence). The CDR3 DNA reads TGTGCCAGCAGCTCCCGGGGGGGACAGCCCTACAATGAGCAGTTCTTC. Amino acids: CASSSRGGQPYNEQFF.

The V call is TRBV5-4, the J call TRBJ1-2; 8 bases align to TRBD1. The CDR3 has 13 residues. Germline CDR1 and CDR2: SGHNT and YYREEE (reference sequence). V lost 5 bases to trimming and J lost 6 bases; unmatched junction nucleotides: 6. The CDR3: CASSRTGGDGYTF. In nucleotides, the CDR3 is TGTGCCAGCAGTCGCACAGGGGGTGATGGCTACACCTTC.